This T cell receptor beta chain was retrieved from a study of blood T cell repertoires in COVID-19. CDR1 and CDR2 from the germline V gene are LNHDA and SQIVND (reference sequence). The CDR3 runs 13 residues. Trimming took 6 bases from V and 6 from J; bases not matched to a gene: 4. The study recruited people aged about 18 to 95 years across roughly 23 US areas. Participants reported their clinical history, and cohort assignment relied on those reports. Original handling: Amplification with reference gene primers provided the estimates of nucleated cell counts. The repertoire was sequenced with immunoSEQ multiplex PCR; TCRdb's copy has only in-frame clones and lacks some. The V and J calls and the clone size are those of that table, but D and trimming were determined from the DNA. The top ten clones hold less than 20% of a sample with 150,000 to 200,000 clones, 65% to 80% of them seen once.

The TCR was taken from a woman in her fifties or sixties with acute COVID-19. The chain uses TRBV19 and TRBJ1-1; 10 positions match TRBD1. Sequenced sample: PBMCs or T cells enriched from blood (not recorded which). This CDR3 reads CASRRQGASEAFF. The CDR3 region has the DNA TGTGCCAGTAGGAGACAGGGGGCCTCTGAAGCTTTCTTT.